A single sample is the source of the 23 T cell receptor beta chains below, sequenced in a study of post-analysis software for immune sequencing data. General study points: The study found TRBV5-6, TRBV5-1 and TRBV20-1 among four to six TRBV segments more frequent in patients than controls.

Unique molecular identifiers featured in each of the TCR beta cDNA libraries. TCRdb itself ran the PCR reads through MiXCR, one entry per CDR3 protein. The sample lists approximately 690,000 distinct CDR3 sequences; 55% to 70% were seen once. No antigen is known for these receptors. Sequencing was performed on blood. Receptors were obtained from a girl aged 2-10 years with multiple sclerosis.

This chain joins TRBV4-1 and TRBJ1-2; D is unresolved. Germline loops: CDR1 MGHRA, CDR2 YSYEKL. The CDR3 covers 14 residues. Between the trimmed V and J ends, which lost 3 bases and 8 bases, there was a span of 16 bases. The CDR3 loop reads CASSQREGTGGYTF. The CDR3, as DNA: TGCGCCAGCAGCCAGCGAGAAGGTACCGGCGGCTACACCTTC.

J is TRBJ2-7 and V is TRBV20-1, with 8 bases aligning to TRBD2. In germline, CDR1 is DFQATT, CDR2 SNEGSKA (reference sequence). The CDR3 sequence is 14 residues long. The V and J ends lost 5 bases and 2 bases, in that order; junction bases with no gene match: 8. The CDR3 sequence: CSAQGLAGAYEQYF. CDR3 in DNA: TGCAGTGCTCAAGGGCTAGCGGGCGCCTACGAGCAGTACTTC.

This clonotype was seen more than once but under ten times. V gene TRBV28 combines with J gene TRBJ2-3; TRBD2 matches at 11 bases. The V and J ends lost 5 bases and 2 bases, in that order; junction bases with no gene match: 3. Germline CDR1 MDHEN, CDR2 SYDVKM. There are 15 residues in the CDR3. Written as DNA, the CDR3 is TGTGCCAGCAGTGGGACTAGCGGATACACAGATACGCAGTATTTT. It encodes CASSGTSGYTDTQYF.

V is TRBV7-9 and J is TRBJ1-1; 9 positions agree with TRBD1. This CDR3 has 16 residues. V was clipped by 5 bases and J by 0 bases; unmatched bases: 7. CDR1 SEHNR and CDR2 FQNEAQ come from the germline V gene (reference sequence). The CDR3, as DNA: TGTGCCAGCAGCCGGAGTCGGGACAGGGTGAACACTGAAGCTTTCTTT. Its protein product is CASSRSRDRVNTEAFF.

A few counts support this clonotype. The chain carries TRBV5-5 and TRBJ2-1; a weak D match, TRBD2 (5 bases). Germline CDR1 and CDR2: SGHKS and YYEKEE (reference sequence). V was cut by 7 bases and J by 2 bases, with 10 bases left in between. CDR3 length: 13 amino acids. Here the CDR3 DNA reads TGTGCCAGCCGGACGGGAACCTACAATGAGCAGTTCTTC. As protein: CASRTGTYNEQFF.

There are a few counts of this clonotype. V and J are TRBV7-9 and TRBJ2-1, with TRBD1 matching over 11 bases. The germline gives CDR1 SEHNR, CDR2 FQNEAQ (reference sequence). This CDR3 is 18 amino acids long. V was pared by 4 bases and J by 5 bases, with 13 bases of the junction left unmatched. The CDR3 spells CASSSRLLGQGAHNEQFF. DNA for the CDR3: TGTGCCAGCAGCTCGCGCCTTCTAGGACAGGGGGCGCACAATGAGCAGTTCTTC.

A single count supports this clonotype. The V gene is TRBV7-9, the J gene TRBJ2-1; weak D call: TRBD2 (6 bases). The CDR3 is made up of 16 amino acids. Per germline, CDR1 SEHNR and CDR2 FQNEAQ (reference sequence). Trimming took 5 bases from V and 6 from J, leaving 20 bases between them. In nucleotides, the CDR3 is TGTGCCAGCAGCACCCGGGACTCATCCTTCGCCAATGAGCAGTTCTTC. Amino acid sequence: CASSTRDSSFANEQFF.

The chain joins TRBV29-1 to TRBJ2-2, with D unclear. There are 11 residues in the CDR3. CDR1 is SQVTM, CDR2 ANQGSEA, per germline. Deletions cut 4 bases from V and 6 bases from J, with 6 bases between. CDR3 region: CSVAVPGELFF. The DNA for the CDR3 is TGCAGCGTTGCGGTACCCGGGGAGCTGTTTTTT.

The chain couples TRBV5-5 to TRBJ2-5; 9 nucleotides match TRBD1. Germline CDR1 and CDR2: SGHKS and YYEKEE (reference sequence). The CDR3 covers 15 residues. The ends lost 4 bases at V and 3 bases at J; junction bases unmatched: 7. The CDR3 here is CASSVATGGEETQYF. The CDR3 DNA sequence: TGTGCCAGCAGCGTAGCGACAGGGGGAGAAGAGACCCAGTACTTC.

The gene calls are TRBV5-1 and TRBJ2-1, with 7 bases fitting TRBD1. Trimming cost V 4 bases and J 6 bases; bases outside gene matches: 7. CDR1 is SGHRS and CDR2 is YFSETQ in the germline V gene. The CDR3 loop spans 14 amino acids. The CDR3 here is CASSQRGPGNEQFF. CDR3 nucleotide sequence: TGCGCCAGCAGCCAGAGGGGGCCGGGCAATGAGCAGTTCTTC.

This clonotype was seen a few times. The V call is TRBV5-1, the J call TRBJ2-7; possibly TRBD1 or TRBD2 for D (5 bases each). V was trimmed by 4 bases and J by 1 base, leaving 15 bases between them. The CDR3 sequence is 15 residues long. CDR1 SGHRS and CDR2 YFSETQ come from the germline V gene. The CDR3 DNA reads TGCGCCAGCAGCGTATACGGGACGAGGTCCTACGAGCAGTACTTC. It codes for CASSVYGTRSYEQYF. The variable domain in full, completed from reference TRBV5-1 and TRBJ2-7, reads KAGVTQTPRYLIKTRGQQVTLSCSPISGHRSVSWYQQTPGQGLQFLFEYFSETQRNKGNFPGRFSGRQFSNSRSEMNVSTLELGDSALYLCASSVYGTRSYEQYFGPGTRLTVT.

This chain connects TRBV9 to TRBJ2-5; the D gene is possibly TRBD2 (7 bases). The CDR3 is 15 amino acids. CDR1 SGDLS and CDR2 YYNGEE come from the germline V gene. V gave up 4 bases and J gave up 1 base, with 14 bases separating them. The CDR3 region is CASSPGGPAQETQYF. The CDR3 nucleotides read TGTGCCAGCAGCCCCGGGGGGCCAGCCCAAGAGACCCAGTACTTC.

There are a few counts of this clonotype. The V gene is TRBV12-3 or TRBV12-4, the J gene TRBJ1-1; 9 bases fit TRBD1. Losses at the gene ends were 6 bases for V and 3 bases for J; bases not matched to a gene: 5. The CDR3 totals 14 residues. CDR3 nucleotides: TGTGCCAGCAGGTCCTACAGGGGGCACACTGAAGCTTTCTTT. It specifies CASRSYRGHTEAFF.

This clonotype was detected once. The V call is TRBV12-3 or TRBV12-4, the J call TRBJ2-7; weak D call: TRBD1 (5 bases). V gave up 5 bases and J gave up 2 bases, with 16 bases separating them. The CDR3 runs 15 residues. The CDR3 nucleotides are TGTGCCAGCAGTCCGCTACTCACAGGAACCTACGAGCAGTACTTC. It translates to CASSPLLTGTYEQYF.

The chain combines TRBV6-1 with TRBJ1-2, with TRBD1 matching over 9 bases. Germline V CDR1 and CDR2: MNHNS, SASEGT. The CDR3 is 14 residues long. The trim removed 7 bases at V and 4 bases at J, leaving 7 bases unmatched. CDR3 coding DNA: TGTGCCAGCATCTTGGGACAGGGCATCTATGGCTACACCTTC. Translating it yields CASILGQGIYGYTF.

V usage is TRBV6-2 or TRBV6-3 and J usage is TRBJ2-7; no clear D. CDR1 is MNHEY, CDR2 SVGEGT, per germline. V lost 0 bases and J lost 6, with 6 bases in between. This CDR3 contains 12 residues. This chain's CDR3 is CASSYSVAEQYF. The CDR3 DNA reads TGTGCCAGCAGTTACTCGGTTGCCGAGCAGTACTTC.

The chain recombines TRBV5-6 with TRBJ2-7; D is undetermined. The length of the CDR3 is 15 residues. V was pared by 8 bases and J by 4 bases, with 22 bases between. Germline V lookup: CDR1 SGHDT, CDR2 YYEEEE. CDR3 amino acids: CASKLASQFPYEQYF. The CDR3 bases are TGTGCCAGTAAGCTTGCGTCACAATTCCCTTACGAGCAGTACTTC.

There are a few counts of this clonotype. The J gene is TRBJ2-5, the V gene TRBV9; 8 bases align to TRBD2. Trimming at V came to 3 bases and at J to 1 base, leaving 5 bases not matched to a gene. This CDR3 contains 15 residues. The germline V gene encodes CDR1 SGDLS and CDR2 YYNGEE. CDR3 region: CASSGASGFQETQYF. CDR3 DNA: TGTGCCAGCAGCGGGGCTAGCGGGTTCCAAGAGACCCAGTACTTC. Full variable domain (remainder filled in from reference TRBV9 and TRBJ2-5): DSGVTQTPKHLITATGQRVTLRCSPRSGDLSVYWYQQSLDQGLQFLIQYYNGEERAKGNILERFSAQQFPDLHSELNLSSLELGDSALYFCASSGASGFQETQYFGPGTRLLVL.

The V call is TRBV20-1, the J call TRBJ1-1; the match to TRBD1 covers 7 bases. The CDR3 consists of 14 residues. CDR1 is DFQATT and CDR2 is SNEGSKA in the germline V gene (reference sequence). Germline trimming cut 2 bases from V and 2 bases from J; bases unmatched to any gene: 5. The CDR3 sequence is CSARYPGGNTEAFF. The CDR3 nucleotides are TGCAGTGCTAGATACCCAGGGGGAAACACTGAAGCTTTCTTT.

This clonotype showed up just once. The chain joins TRBV29-1 to TRBJ2-5; D remains ambiguous. The V gene lost 2 bases and the J gene lost 4 bases, with 11 bases spanning the gap. Germline-derived CDR1 and CDR2 are SQVTM and ANQGSEA. This CDR3 has 13 residues. The CDR3 protein is CSVEPGPAETQYF. For the CDR3, the DNA is TGCAGCGTTGAACCCGGGCCCGCAGAGACCCAGTACTTC.

This chain joins TRBV12-3 or TRBV12-4 and TRBJ2-6; maybe TRBD1 (5 bases). The CDR3 consists of 17 residues. The V end was cut by 1 base, the J end by 0 bases, with 10 bases between. The CDR3 DNA sequence: TGTGCCAGCAGTTTAGACCTACAGGACTCTGGGGCCAACGTCCTGACTTTC. This translates into CASSLDLQDSGANVLTF.

The chain is built from TRBV20-1 and TRBJ2-3; 7 bases align to TRBD2. CDR3 length: 16 amino acids. Germline values: CDR1 DFQATT, CDR2 SNEGSKA (reference sequence). Unmatched junction bases numbered 11, after V lost 3 bases and J lost 2 bases. CDR3 loop: CSASSSGKGNTDTQYF. The CDR3 DNA reads TGCAGTGCTAGTTCCAGCGGGAAGGGGAACACAGATACGCAGTATTTT.

This clonotype was detected only a few times. The chain is built from TRBV28 and TRBJ2-3; D perhaps matches TRBD2 (5 bases). The CDR3 covers 16 residues. Germline values: CDR1 MDHEN, CDR2 SYDVKM. Trimming pared 8 bases from V and 0 bases from J, leaving 18 bases between. CDR3 nucleotide sequence: TGTGCCAGCGCCGCCGGGGTGGGCGGCAGCACAGATACGCAGTATTTT. Protein: CASAAGVGGSTDTQYF.